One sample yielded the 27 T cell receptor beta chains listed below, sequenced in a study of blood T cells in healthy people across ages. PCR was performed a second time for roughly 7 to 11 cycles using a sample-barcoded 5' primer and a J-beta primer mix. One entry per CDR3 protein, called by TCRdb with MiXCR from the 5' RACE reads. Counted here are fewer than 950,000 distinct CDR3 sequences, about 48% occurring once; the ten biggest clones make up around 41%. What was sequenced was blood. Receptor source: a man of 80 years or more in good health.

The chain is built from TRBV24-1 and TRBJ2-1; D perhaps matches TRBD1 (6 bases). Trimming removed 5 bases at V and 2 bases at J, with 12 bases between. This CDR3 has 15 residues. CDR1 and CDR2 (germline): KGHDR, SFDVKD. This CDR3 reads CATSALGGPYNEQFF. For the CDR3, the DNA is TGTGCCACCAGTGCTTTAGGGGGACCCTACAATGAGCAGTTCTTC.

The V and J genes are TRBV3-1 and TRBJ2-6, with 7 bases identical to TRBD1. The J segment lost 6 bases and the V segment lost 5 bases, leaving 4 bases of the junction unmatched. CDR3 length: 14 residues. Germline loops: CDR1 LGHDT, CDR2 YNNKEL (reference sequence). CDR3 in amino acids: CASSKTGEANVLTF. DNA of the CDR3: TGTGCCAGCAGCAAAACAGGGGAGGCCAACGTCCTGACTTTC.

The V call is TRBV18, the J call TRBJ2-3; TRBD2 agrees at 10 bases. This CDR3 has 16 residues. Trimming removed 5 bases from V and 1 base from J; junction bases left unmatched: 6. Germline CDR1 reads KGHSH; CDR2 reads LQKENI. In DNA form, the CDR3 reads TGTGCCAGCTCAACCAGCACTAGCGGGGGCACAGATACGCAGTATTTT. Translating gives CASSTSTSGGTDTQYF.

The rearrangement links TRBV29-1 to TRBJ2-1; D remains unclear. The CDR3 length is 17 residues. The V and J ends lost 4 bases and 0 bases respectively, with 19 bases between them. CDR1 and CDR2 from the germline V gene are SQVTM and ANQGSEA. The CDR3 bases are TGCAGCGTTGTGGATCGGAAGGCCCCAATCTCCTACAATGAGCAGTTCTTC. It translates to CSVVDRKAPISYNEQFF.

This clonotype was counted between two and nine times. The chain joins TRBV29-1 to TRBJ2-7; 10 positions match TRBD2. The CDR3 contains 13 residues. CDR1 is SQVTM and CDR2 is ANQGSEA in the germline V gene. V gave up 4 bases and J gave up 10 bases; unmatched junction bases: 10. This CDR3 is CSVGTSGYVAQYF. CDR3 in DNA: TGCAGCGTTGGGACTAGCGGTTACGTAGCCCAGTACTTC.

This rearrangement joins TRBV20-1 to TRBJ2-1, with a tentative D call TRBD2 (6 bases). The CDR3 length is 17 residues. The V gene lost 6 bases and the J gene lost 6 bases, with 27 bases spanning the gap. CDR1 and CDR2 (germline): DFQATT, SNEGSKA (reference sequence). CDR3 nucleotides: TGCAGTGCGCCCTCCGCTAGCGCACGTATCGAGGGCAATGAGCAGTTCTTC. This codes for CSAPSASARIEGNEQFF.

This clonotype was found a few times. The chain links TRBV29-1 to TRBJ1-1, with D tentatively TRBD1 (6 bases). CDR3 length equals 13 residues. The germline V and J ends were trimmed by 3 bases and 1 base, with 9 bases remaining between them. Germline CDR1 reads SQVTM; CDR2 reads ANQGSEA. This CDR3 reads CSVDSTGNTEAFF. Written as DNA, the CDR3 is TGCAGCGTTGATTCGACAGGGAACACTGAAGCTTTCTTT. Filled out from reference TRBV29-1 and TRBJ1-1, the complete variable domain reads SAVISQKPSRDICQRGTSLTIQCQVDSQVTMMFWYRQQPGQSLTLIATANQGSEATYESGFVIDKFPISRPNLTFSTLTVSNMSPEDSSIYLCSVDSTGNTEAFFGQGTRLTVV.

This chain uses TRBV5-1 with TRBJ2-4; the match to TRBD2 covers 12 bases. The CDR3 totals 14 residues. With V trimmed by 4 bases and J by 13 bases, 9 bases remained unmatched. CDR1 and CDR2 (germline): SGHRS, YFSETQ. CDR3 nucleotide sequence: TGCGCCAGCAGCCTGACTAGCGGGAGTTCTGAGCAGTACTTC. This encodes CASSLTSGSSEQYF.

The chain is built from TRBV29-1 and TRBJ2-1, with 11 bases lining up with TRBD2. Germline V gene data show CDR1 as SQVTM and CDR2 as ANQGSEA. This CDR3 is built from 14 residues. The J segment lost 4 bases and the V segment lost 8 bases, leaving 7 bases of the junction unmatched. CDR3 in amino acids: CSLRSGRGYNEQFF. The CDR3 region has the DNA TGCAGCCTCCGTAGCGGGAGGGGTTACAATGAGCAGTTCTTC.

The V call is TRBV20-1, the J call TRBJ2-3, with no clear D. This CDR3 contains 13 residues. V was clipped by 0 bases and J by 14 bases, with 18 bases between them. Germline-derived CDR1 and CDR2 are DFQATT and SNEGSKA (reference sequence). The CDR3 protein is CSARDGRHRYAYF. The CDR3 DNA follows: TGCAGTGCTAGAGATGGGCGGCACAGATACGCGTATTTT.

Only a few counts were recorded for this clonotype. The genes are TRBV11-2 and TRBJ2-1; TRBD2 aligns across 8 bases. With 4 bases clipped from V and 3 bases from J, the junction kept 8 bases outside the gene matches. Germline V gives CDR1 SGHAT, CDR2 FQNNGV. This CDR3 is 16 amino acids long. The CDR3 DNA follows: TGTGCCAGCAGCTCCGGGGGGGGAACTAGCTACAATGAGCAGTTCTTC. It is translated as CASSSGGGTSYNEQFF.

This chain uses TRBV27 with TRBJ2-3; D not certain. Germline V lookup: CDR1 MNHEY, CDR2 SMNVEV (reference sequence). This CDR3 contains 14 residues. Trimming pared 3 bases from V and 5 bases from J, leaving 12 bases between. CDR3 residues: CASSLHLTGDTQYF. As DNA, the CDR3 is TGTGCCAGCAGTTTGCATCTAACGGGAGATACGCAGTATTTT.

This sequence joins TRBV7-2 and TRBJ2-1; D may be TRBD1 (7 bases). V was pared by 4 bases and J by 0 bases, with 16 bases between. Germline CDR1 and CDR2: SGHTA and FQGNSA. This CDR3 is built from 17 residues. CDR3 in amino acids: CASSSPRQGGSYNEQFF. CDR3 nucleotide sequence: TGTGCCAGCAGCTCCCCCCGACAGGGAGGCTCCTACAATGAGCAGTTCTTC.

The CDR3 loop reads CASSSRGVLLSYEQYF. CDR3 nucleotide sequence: TGCGCCAGCAGCTCCAGGGGCGTATTACTCAGCTACGAGCAGTACTTC. V is TRBV5-1 and J is TRBJ2-7; maybe TRBD1 (6 bases). Deletions cut 3 bases from V and 3 bases from J, with 19 bases between. This CDR3 comprises 16 residues. CDR1 SGHRS and CDR2 YFSETQ come from the germline V gene.

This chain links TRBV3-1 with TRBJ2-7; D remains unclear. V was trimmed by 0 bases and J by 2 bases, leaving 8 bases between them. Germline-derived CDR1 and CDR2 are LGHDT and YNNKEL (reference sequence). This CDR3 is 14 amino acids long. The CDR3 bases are TGTGCCAGCAGCCAAGATGGGGTTGCCTACGAGCAGTACTTC. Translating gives CASSQDGVAYEQYF.

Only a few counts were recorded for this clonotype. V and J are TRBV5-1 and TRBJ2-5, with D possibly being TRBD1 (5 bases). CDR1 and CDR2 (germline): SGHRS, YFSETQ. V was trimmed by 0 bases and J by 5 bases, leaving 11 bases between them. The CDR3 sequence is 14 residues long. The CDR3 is CASSLGLPGETQYF. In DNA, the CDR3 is TGCGCCAGCAGCTTGGGCCTACCAGGGGAGACCCAGTACTTC. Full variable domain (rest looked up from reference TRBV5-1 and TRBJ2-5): KAGVTQTPRYLIKTRGQQVTLSCSPISGHRSVSWYQQTPGQGLQFLFEYFSETQRNKGNFPGRFSGRQFSNSRSEMNVSTLELGDSALYLCASSLGLPGETQYFGPGTRLLVL.

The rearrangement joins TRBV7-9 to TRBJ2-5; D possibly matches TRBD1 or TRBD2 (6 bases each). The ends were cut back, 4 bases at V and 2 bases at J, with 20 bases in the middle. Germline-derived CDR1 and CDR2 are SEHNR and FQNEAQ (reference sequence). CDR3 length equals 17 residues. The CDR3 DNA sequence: TGTGCCAGCAGCTCCGGGGGCATGAGCGGAGTACAAGAGACCCAGTACTTC. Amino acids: CASSSGGMSGVQETQYF.

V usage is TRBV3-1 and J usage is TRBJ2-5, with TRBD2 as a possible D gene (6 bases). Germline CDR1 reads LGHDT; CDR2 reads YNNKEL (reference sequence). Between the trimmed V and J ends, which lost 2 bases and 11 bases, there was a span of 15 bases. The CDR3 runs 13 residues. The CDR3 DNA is TGTGCCAGCAGCCAAACTGGGACTCCAGCGCAGTACTTC. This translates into CASSQTGTPAQYF.

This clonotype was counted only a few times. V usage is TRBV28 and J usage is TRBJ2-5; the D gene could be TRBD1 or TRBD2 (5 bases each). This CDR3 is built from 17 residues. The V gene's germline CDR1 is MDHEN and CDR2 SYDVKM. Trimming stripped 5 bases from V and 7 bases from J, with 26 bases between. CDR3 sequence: CASSPGPNRQIARTQYF. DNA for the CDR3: TGTGCCAGCAGTCCGGGACCCAATCGACAGATCGCCCGGACCCAGTACTTC.

The CDR3 region is CASSLRGEYDQPQHF. As DNA, the CDR3 is TGTGCCAGCAGTTTGCGGGGGGAATATGATCAGCCCCAGCATTTT. The chain is built from TRBV27 and TRBJ1-5; perhaps TRBD1 as D (5 bases). Looked up from germline, CDR1 is MNHEY and CDR2 is SMNVEV (reference sequence). V lost 3 bases and J 5 bases, leaving 14 bases between the germline ends. CDR3 length: 15 amino acids.

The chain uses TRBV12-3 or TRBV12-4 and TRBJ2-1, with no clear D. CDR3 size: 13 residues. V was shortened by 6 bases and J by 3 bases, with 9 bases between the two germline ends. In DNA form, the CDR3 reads TGTGCCAGCAGCCCGATAAGCTACAATGAGCAGTTCTTC. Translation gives CASSPISYNEQFF.

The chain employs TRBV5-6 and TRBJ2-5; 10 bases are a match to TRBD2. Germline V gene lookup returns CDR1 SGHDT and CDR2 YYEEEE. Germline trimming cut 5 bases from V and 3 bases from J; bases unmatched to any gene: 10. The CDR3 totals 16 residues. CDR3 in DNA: TGTGCCAGCAGAGGGATTAGGCTAGCGGGAGAAGAGACCCAGTACTTC. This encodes CASRGIRLAGEETQYF.

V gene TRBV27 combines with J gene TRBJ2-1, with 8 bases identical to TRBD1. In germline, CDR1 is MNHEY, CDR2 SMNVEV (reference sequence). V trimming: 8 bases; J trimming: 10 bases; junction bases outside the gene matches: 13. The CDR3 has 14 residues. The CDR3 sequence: CASGRTGLSHEQFF. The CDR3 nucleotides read TGTGCCAGCGGACGGACAGGGCTCTCCCACGAGCAGTTCTTC.

Here the CDR3 reads CSASSGIMTDTQYF. DNA for the CDR3: TGCAGTGCTAGTAGTGGGATCATGACAGATACGCAGTATTTT. The chain is built from TRBV20-1 and TRBJ2-3; the D is unclear. Trimming took off 3 bases at V and 3 bases at J, with 13 bases between the two ends. This CDR3 contains 14 residues. CDR1 and CDR2 from the germline V gene are DFQATT and SNEGSKA (reference sequence).

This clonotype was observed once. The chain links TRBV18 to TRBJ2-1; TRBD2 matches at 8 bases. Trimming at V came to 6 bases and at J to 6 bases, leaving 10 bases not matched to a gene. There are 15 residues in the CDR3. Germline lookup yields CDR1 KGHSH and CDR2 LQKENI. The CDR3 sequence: CASSRGAGVGNEQFF. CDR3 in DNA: TGTGCCAGCTCTCGGGGAGCGGGAGTGGGCAATGAGCAGTTCTTC.

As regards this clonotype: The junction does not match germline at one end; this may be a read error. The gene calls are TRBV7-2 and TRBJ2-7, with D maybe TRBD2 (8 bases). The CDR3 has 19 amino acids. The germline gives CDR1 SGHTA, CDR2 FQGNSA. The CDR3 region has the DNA TGTGCCAGCAGCTCTAAAAAAAGGGGGCGGGAGGTATCCTCCGACGAGCAGTACTTC. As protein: CASSSKKRGREVSSDEQYF.

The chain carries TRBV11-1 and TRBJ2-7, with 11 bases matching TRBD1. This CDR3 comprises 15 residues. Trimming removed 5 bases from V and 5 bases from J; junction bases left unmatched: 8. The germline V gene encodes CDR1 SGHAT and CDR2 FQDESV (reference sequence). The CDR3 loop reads CASSLRDRGSHEQYF. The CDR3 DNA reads TGTGCCAGCAGCCTCCGGGACAGGGGGTCCCACGAGCAGTACTTC. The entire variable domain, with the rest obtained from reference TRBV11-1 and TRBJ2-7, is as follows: EAEVAQSPRYKITEKSQAVAFWCDPISGHATLYWYRQILGQGPELLVQFQDESVVDDSQLPKDRFSAERLKGVDSTLKIQPAELGDSAMYLCASSLRDRGSHEQYFGPGTRLTVT.